The 29 T cell receptor beta chains given below trace back to one sample, sequenced in a study of patients and donors after allogeneic stem cell transplantation. TCRdb ran MiXCR on the RT-PCR reads and lists one entry per CDR3 protein. This table holds 920,000 or so distinct CDR3 sequences, about 20% found once. The specimen was blood, either unsorted or a sorted T cell fraction (not recorded which). These receptors all stem from a human donor who was either an allogeneic HSCT recipient or a stem cell or donor lymphocyte infusion donor (not recorded which). It is not recorded whose cells these are; they may come from a transplant donor.

There are a few counts of this clonotype. This rearrangement joins TRBV20-1 to TRBJ1-6; 11 positions agree with TRBD1. The V segment lost 5 bases and the J segment 8 bases; nucleotides outside the gene matches: 8. Germline values: CDR1 DFQATT, CDR2 SNEGSKA (reference sequence). There are 15 residues in the CDR3. CDR3 residues: CSAQNLGQGDSPLHF. Written as DNA, the CDR3 is TGCAGTGCTCAGAACTTGGGACAGGGGGATTCACCCCTCCACTTT.

The chain has TRBV5-1 and TRBJ2-7, with TRBD2 identical over 8 bases. Unmatched junction bases numbered 10, after V lost 3 bases and J lost 2 bases. The CDR3 loop spans 16 amino acids. Germline lookup yields CDR1 SGHRS and CDR2 YFSETQ. In nucleotides, the CDR3 is TGCGCCAGCAGCTCCCAGGGGACTAGTTTAACCTACGAGCAGTACTTC. Translated, it gives CASSSQGTSLTYEQYF.

The V and J genes are TRBV27 and TRBJ1-6; 7 bases align to TRBD1. The V gene's germline CDR1 is MNHEY and CDR2 SMNVEV (reference sequence). Trimming removed 4 bases from V and 7 bases from J; junction bases left unmatched: 10. The CDR3 is made up of 16 amino acids. CDR3 sequence: CASSSLPGQLNSPLHF. Written as DNA, the CDR3 is TGTGCCAGCAGTTCATTACCGGGACAGTTGAATTCACCCCTCCACTTT.

This clonotype was observed once. The chain links TRBV6-4 to TRBJ1-1, with unresolved D. This CDR3 is built from 12 residues. Germline V CDR1 and CDR2: MRHNA, SNTAGT. V was trimmed by 2 bases and J by 8 bases, leaving 9 bases between them. The CDR3 DNA reads as TGTGCCAGCAGTGACGGTGGGAGCGAAGCTTTCTTT. Translated, it gives CASSDGGSEAFF.

This clonotype came up many times. The V gene is TRBV12-3 or TRBV12-4, the J gene TRBJ2-7; no reliable D call. The CDR3 loop spans 10 amino acids. The germline V and J ends were trimmed by 11 bases and 6 bases, with 11 bases remaining between them. The CDR3 is CAPSRLEQYF. The CDR3 DNA sequence: TGTGCCCCCAGTCGACTCGAGCAGTACTTC.

The table lists this clonotype with many counts. Mismatch with germline at one junction end may stem from a read error. The chain combines TRBV5-1 with TRBJ2-2; 10 bases line up with TRBD2. This CDR3 has 15 amino acids. Germline CDR1 reads SGHRS; CDR2 reads YFSETQ. CDR3 coding DNA: TGTGCCAGCTCTCTAGCGGGGGCCGGTACCGGGGAGCTGTTTTTT. Residues: CASSLAGAGTGELFF.

This clonotype has a count of ten or more. The rearrangement links TRBV12-3 or TRBV12-4 to TRBJ1-1; perhaps TRBD1 as D (6 bases). The CDR3 sequence is 14 residues long. Between the trimmed V and J ends, which lost 6 bases and 5 bases, there was a span of 16 bases. The DNA for the CDR3 is TGTGCCAGCAGGGCCTCGGGGGGGGCTACTGAAGCTTTCTTT. Its translation: CASRASGGATEAFF.

This rearrangement joins TRBV5-1 to TRBJ1-4; TRBD1 matches at 9 bases. V was pared by 4 bases and J by 2 bases, with 6 bases of the junction left unmatched. The CDR3 has 16 residues. Germline V lookup: CDR1 SGHRS, CDR2 YFSETQ. CDR3 region: CASSGGQGYTNEKLFF. CDR3 sequence (DNA): TGCGCCAGCAGCGGTGGACAGGGGTATACTAATGAAAAACTGTTTTTT.

This clonotype has more than one count but fewer than ten. The V gene is TRBV6-1, the J gene TRBJ2-5, with D perhaps TRBD2 (6 bases). The CDR3 is made up of 15 amino acids. The V gene lost 8 bases and the J gene lost 2 bases, with 18 bases spanning the gap. Germline V lookup: CDR1 MNHNS, CDR2 SASEGT. The CDR3 is CASLPGLTTQETQYF. CDR3 in DNA: TGTGCCAGCCTTCCGGGACTCACTACTCAAGAGACCCAGTACTTC.

A few counts support this clonotype. The CDR3 DNA follows: TGTGCCACCAGCGCAGGGACAATCTACGAGCAGTACTTC. Its protein is CATSAGTIYEQYF. This chain links TRBV15 with TRBJ2-7; D might be TRBD1 (6 bases). Germline values: CDR1 LNHNV, CDR2 YYDKDF (reference sequence). CDR3 size: 13 residues. V lost 5 bases and J lost 3, with 11 bases in between.

CDR3 protein: CASRTGHMNTEAFF. In DNA form, the CDR3 reads TGCGCCAGTAGGACAGGACACATGAACACTGAAGCTTTCTTT. The chain employs TRBV4-1 and TRBJ1-1, with 7 positions matching TRBD1. The J segment lost 0 bases and the V segment lost 9 bases, leaving 7 bases of the junction unmatched. CDR1 and CDR2 (germline): MGHRA, YSYEKL. The CDR3 runs 14 residues.

In this sample, this clonotype turned up a few times. The chain couples TRBV5-1 to TRBJ2-5; D unresolved. This CDR3 has 14 residues. In germline, CDR1 is SGHRS, CDR2 YFSETQ. Trimming took off 0 bases at V and 5 bases at J, with 11 bases between the two ends. Written as DNA, the CDR3 is TGCGCCAGCAGCTTGGGGTCCTTCGGGGAGACCCAGTACTTC. Its protein product is CASSLGSFGETQYF.

At least ten counts were recorded for this clonotype. The chain has TRBV5-1 and TRBJ2-1; 10 positions agree with TRBD2. The ends lost 0 bases at V and 7 bases at J; junction bases unmatched: 4. This CDR3 has 15 amino acids. The germline V gene encodes CDR1 SGHRS and CDR2 YFSETQ. Written as DNA, the CDR3 is TGCGCCAGCAGCTTGGTGGCTAGCGGGGGTAATGAGCAGTTCTTC. This sequence encodes CASSLVASGGNEQFF. Based on the CDR3 plus reference TRBV5-1 and TRBJ2-1, the full variable domain is KAGVTQTPRYLIKTRGQQVTLSCSPISGHRSVSWYQQTPGQGLQFLFEYFSETQRNKGNFPGRFSGRQFSNSRSEMNVSTLELGDSALYLCASSLVASGGNEQFFGPGTRLTVL.

This chain links TRBV5-1 with TRBJ2-3; TRBD1 is a possible D gene (6 bases). V dropped 0 bases and J dropped 2 bases, with 10 bases sitting between them. The germline gives CDR1 SGHRS, CDR2 YFSETQ. The CDR3 is 15 residues long. The CDR3 sequence is CASSLGGQPTDTQYF. The CDR3 coding sequence is TGCGCCAGCAGCTTGGGAGGACAGCCCACAGATACGCAGTATTTT.

In this sample, this clonotype turned up a few times. The chain joins TRBV12-3 or TRBV12-4 to TRBJ2-7; possibly TRBD2 for D (6 bases). The CDR3 has 12 amino acids. V was cut by 6 bases and J by 4 bases, with 10 bases left in between. CDR3 sequence reads: CASRSLAYEQYF. The CDR3 nucleotides read TGTGCCAGCAGATCACTAGCTTACGAGCAGTACTTC.

The rearrangement uses TRBV10-3 and TRBJ2-3; D is possibly TRBD1 (6 bases). Trimming left V 4 bases short and J 10 bases short, with 15 bases between. CDR1 and CDR2 (germline): ENHRY, SYGVKD. The CDR3 length is 13 residues. In nucleotides, the CDR3 is TGTGCCATCAGTGTTCAGACACAGGGTGCGCAGTATTTT. Encoded protein: CAISVQTQGAQYF.

In its sample, this clonotype was seen a few times. The chain has TRBV7-9 and TRBJ2-3; no clear D gene. The V gene's germline CDR1 is SEHNR and CDR2 FQNEAQ (reference sequence). The CDR3 length is 14 residues. The germline V and J ends were trimmed by 1 base and 2 bases, with 7 bases remaining between them. This chain's CDR3 is CASSLDSNTDTQYF. The CDR3 DNA sequence: TGTGCCAGCAGCTTAGACAGCAACACAGATACGCAGTATTTT. Full variable domain (missing parts from reference TRBV7-9 and TRBJ2-3): DTGVSQNPRHKITKRGQNVTFRCDPISEHNRLYWYRQTLGQGPEFLTYFQNEAQLEKSRLLSDRFSAERPKGSFSTLEIQRTEQGDSAMYLCASSLDSNTDTQYFGPGTRLTVL.

V gene TRBV6-5 combines with J gene TRBJ1-2; D gene unclear. Deletions cut 0 bases from V and 6 bases from J, with 11 bases between. This CDR3 contains 14 residues. The germline gives CDR1 MNHEY, CDR2 SVGAGI. In nucleotides, the CDR3 is TGTGCCAGCAGTTACTCCCCGAGTGGGGATGGCTACACCTTC. This sequence encodes CASSYSPSGDGYTF.

V usage is TRBV28 and J usage is TRBJ2-1; no firm D call. The CDR3 sequence is 16 residues long. The V and J ends lost 1 base and 5 bases respectively, with 15 bases between them. The germline gives CDR1 MDHEN, CDR2 SYDVKM. CDR3 in DNA: TGTGCCAGCAGTTTATACCCCCTTGGGATTAACAATGAGCAGTTCTTC. Its protein is CASSLYPLGINNEQFF.

The chain has TRBV2 and TRBJ2-1; 9 bases fit TRBD1. Germline-derived CDR1 and CDR2 are SNHLY and FYNNEI. The V segment lost 1 base and the J segment 7 bases; nucleotides outside the gene matches: 5. This CDR3 has 15 amino acids. The DNA for the CDR3 is TGTGCCAGCAGTGAAGGTGGGACAGGGTATAATGAGCAGTTCTTC. Protein: CASSEGGTGYNEQFF.

V is TRBV24-1 and J is TRBJ1-1, with no clear D. CDR1 KGHDR and CDR2 SFDVKD come from the germline V gene. The CDR3 sequence is 14 residues long. The V gene lost 7 bases and the J gene lost 1 base, with 12 bases spanning the gap. Written as DNA, the CDR3 is TGTGCCACCAGCGGGCCACGGGGGAACACTGAAGCTTTCTTT. This encodes CATSGPRGNTEAFF.

The V call is TRBV30, the J call TRBJ2-5; 14 positions match TRBD2. V dropped 4 bases and J dropped 4; count of bases not matched to a gene: 11. The CDR3 has 17 amino acids. Germline values: CDR1 GTSNPN, CDR2 SVGIG (reference sequence). CDR3 amino acids: CAWTRLAGGLGGETQYF. In DNA, the CDR3 is TGTGCCTGGACCAGACTAGCGGGGGGGCTCGGTGGAGAGACCCAGTACTTC. Drawing the rest from reference TRBV30 and TRBJ2-5, the complete variable domain is SQTIHQWPATLVQPVGSPLSLECTVEGTSNPNLYWYRQAAGRGLQLLFYSVGIGQISSEVPQNLSASRPQDRQFILSSKKLLLSDSGFYLCAWTRLAGGLGGETQYFGPGTRLLVL.

This clonotype was seen many times. The V gene is TRBV10-3, the J gene TRBJ2-2, with 9 bases lining up with TRBD2. Germline-derived CDR1 and CDR2 are ENHRY and SYGVKD. CDR3 length: 17 residues. The V gene end was trimmed by 2 bases and the J gene end by 5 bases; junction bases not matched to a gene: 9. CDR3 residues: CAISEPPGLASTGELFF. The DNA for the CDR3 is TGTGCCATCAGTGAGCCGCCGGGACTAGCCTCAACCGGGGAGCTGTTTTTT.

This clonotype was detected only a few times. This rearrangement joins TRBV24-1 to TRBJ2-3, with TRBD1 matching over 8 bases. Looked up from germline, CDR1 is KGHDR and CDR2 is SFDVKD. V shed 4 bases, J shed 7 bases, and the junction held 9 bases outside the gene matches. The length of the CDR3 is 15 residues. The CDR3 loop reads CATSEPGTGPHTQYF. As DNA, the CDR3 is TGTGCCACCAGTGAACCCGGGACAGGACCTCATACGCAGTATTTT.

The chain links TRBV5-8 to TRBJ1-1; D perhaps matches TRBD1 (6 bases). CDR3 size: 13 residues. Trimming cost V 1 base and J 9 bases, with 13 bases left between them. CDR1 and CDR2 (germline): SGHTS, YDEGEE. The DNA of the CDR3 is TGTGCCAGCAGCTTGAACTACCGGGGGCAAGCTTTCTTT. Translated: CASSLNYRGQAFF.

A few counts support this clonotype. The rearrangement links TRBV3-1 to TRBJ2-7; D assignment may be TRBD1 or TRBD2 (6 bases each). Germline lookup yields CDR1 LGHDT and CDR2 YNNKEL (reference sequence). The V end lost 2 bases, the J end lost 1 base, and 18 bases lay between the germline ends. The CDR3 is made up of 17 amino acids. The CDR3 is CASSQRLPGGDSYEQYF. The CDR3, as DNA: TGTGCCAGCAGCCAAAGACTACCCGGGGGCGATTCCTACGAGCAGTACTTC.

This clonotype was seen a few times. This sequence joins TRBV2 and TRBJ2-3, with D unclear. The V end was cut by 9 bases, the J end by 2 bases, with 9 bases between. Germline CDR1 reads SNHLY; CDR2 reads FYNNEI. This CDR3 has 12 amino acids. CDR3 in DNA: TGTGCCAGTAACCTTGCCACAGATACGCAGTATTTT. Encoded protein: CASNLATDTQYF.

A few counts support this clonotype. The rearrangement joins TRBV28 to TRBJ1-5; D gene unclear. Germline loops: CDR1 MDHEN, CDR2 SYDVKM. This CDR3 has 16 residues. V dropped 7 bases and J dropped 3 bases, with 19 bases sitting between them. This CDR3 is CASTPAGAGNNQPQHF. CDR3 coding DNA: TGTGCCAGCACCCCCGCAGGAGCAGGCAACAATCAGCCCCAGCATTTT.

This clonotype was seen at least ten times. The rearrangement links TRBV12-3 or TRBV12-4 to TRBJ2-2; the D is unclear. V shed 6 bases and J shed 4 bases, with 9 bases lying between them. The CDR3 is 13 residues long. The CDR3 loop is CASRDQLTGELFF. The CDR3 nucleotides read TGTGCCAGCAGGGATCAGCTCACCGGGGAGCTGTTTTTT.